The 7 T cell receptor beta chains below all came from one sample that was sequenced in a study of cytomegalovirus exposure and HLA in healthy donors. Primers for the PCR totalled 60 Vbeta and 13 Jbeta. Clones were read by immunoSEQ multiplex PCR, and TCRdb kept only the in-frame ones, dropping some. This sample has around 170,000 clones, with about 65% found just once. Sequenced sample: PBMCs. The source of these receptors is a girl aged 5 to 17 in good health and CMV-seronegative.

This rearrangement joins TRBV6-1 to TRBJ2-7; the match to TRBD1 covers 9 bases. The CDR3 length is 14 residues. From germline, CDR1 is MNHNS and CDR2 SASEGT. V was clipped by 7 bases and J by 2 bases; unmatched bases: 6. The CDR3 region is CASTARTGAYEQYF. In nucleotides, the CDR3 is TGTGCCAGCACGGCGCGGACAGGGGCCTACGAGCAGTACTTC.

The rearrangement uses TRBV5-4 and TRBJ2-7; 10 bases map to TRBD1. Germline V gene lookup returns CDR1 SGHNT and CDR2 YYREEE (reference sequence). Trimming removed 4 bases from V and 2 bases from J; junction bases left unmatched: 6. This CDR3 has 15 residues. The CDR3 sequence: CASSNPGQGTYEQYF. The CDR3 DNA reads TGTGCCAGCAGCAACCCGGGACAGGGGACCTACGAGCAGTACTTC.

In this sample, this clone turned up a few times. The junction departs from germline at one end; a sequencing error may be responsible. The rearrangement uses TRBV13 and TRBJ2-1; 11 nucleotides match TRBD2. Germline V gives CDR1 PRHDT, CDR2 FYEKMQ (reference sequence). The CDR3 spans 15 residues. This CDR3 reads CASSFGTSGGEGELF. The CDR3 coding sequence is TGTGCCAGCAGCTTTGGGACTAGCGGAGGGGAAGGTGAGCTCTTC.

CDR3 amino acids: CASSLDRDTEAFF. CDR3 sequence (DNA): TGTGCCAGCAGCTTGGACAGGGACACTGAAGCTTTCTTT. The chain uses TRBV5-4 and TRBJ1-1; tentative D call: TRBD1 (6 bases). The CDR3 covers 13 residues. Germline assignment: CDR1 SGHNT and CDR2 YYREEE (reference sequence). V lost 0 bases and J 3 bases, leaving 6 bases between the germline ends.

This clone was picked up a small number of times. CDR3 sequence (DNA): TGTGCCGGTAATCGGGACACTGAAGCTTTCTTT. Translation: CAGNRDTEAFF. The chain is built from TRBV2 and TRBJ1-1; D is unclear. This CDR3 spans 11 amino acids. Trimming stripped 11 bases from V and 3 bases from J, with 10 bases between. In germline, CDR1 is SNHLY, CDR2 FYNNEI.

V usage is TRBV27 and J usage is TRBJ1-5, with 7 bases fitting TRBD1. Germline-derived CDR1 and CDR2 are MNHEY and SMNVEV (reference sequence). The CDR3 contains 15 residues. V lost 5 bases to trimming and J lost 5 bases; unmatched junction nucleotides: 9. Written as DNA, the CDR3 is TGTGCCAGCAGTCCCACGACAGGGTTAGATCAGCCCCAGCATTTT. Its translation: CASSPTTGLDQPQHF.

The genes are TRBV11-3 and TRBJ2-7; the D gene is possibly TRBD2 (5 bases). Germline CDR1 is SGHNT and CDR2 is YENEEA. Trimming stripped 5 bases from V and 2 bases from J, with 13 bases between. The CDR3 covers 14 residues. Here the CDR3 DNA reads TGTGCCAGCAGCCCCAGAGGGCGGGCCTACGAGCAGTACTTC. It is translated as CASSPRGRAYEQYF.